This paragraph covers one T cell receptor beta chain sequence. Its binding antigen is unknown. Per-base qualities were not stored, and no clone one base away is much larger. This record belongs to a study of OX40 agonist ivuxolimab in advanced cancers. In the study overall: Ivuxolimab was an agonistic, fully human IgG2 monoclonal antibody directed against OX40 (CD134), a costimulatory receptor. Peripheral TCRbeta sequencing was intended to test whether TCR sequence diversity was altered and clonal T-cell expansion was caused by ivuxolimab. Intravenous ivuxolimab was administered to patients every 2 weeks at six dose levels: 0.01, 0.1, 0.3, 1.5, 3 and 10 mg/kg. Of the 50 to 55 patients in dose escalation, about 20 had hepatocellular carcinoma, some 15 had melanoma, 9 had renal cell carcinoma and 9 had head and neck cancer. The paper describes the monotherapy dose-escalation part (N of about 54 patients) of the phase I trial of ivuxolimab. Three dose-escalation patients achieved partial responses, one with hepatocellular carcinoma and two with cutaneous melanoma. A male proportion of nearly 85% and a mean age of 60 years, ranging from roughly 20 to 80, were recorded for the dose-escalation cohort. Patients were allowed to have had prior anti-PD-1, anti-PD-L1 or anti-CTLA-4 therapy, and approximately 40% of the dose-escalation patients had been treated with checkpoint inhibitors.

Genomic DNA was isolated from the sorted cells so that the TCRbeta CDR3 region could be sequenced. The immunoSEQ Assay was used for sequencing of TCRbeta CDR3 regions. TCRdb provides this immuneACCESS table in a form limited to in-frame rearrangements. Some clones are lacking; in checked studies, under half of them reflect an unresolved V gene, and why the rest are absent is not known. The sample table records more than 15,000 clones; about 80% of these occur just once. About 33% of the sample lies in the top ten. The paper as a whole reports these results and caveats: Which antigens the clonally expanded peripheral T cells were specific for was not determined. Low levels of normalized T-cell clonal expansion were also shown by some nonresponding patients. After ivuxolimab, expanded clones were on average more numerous among CD8+ T cells than among CD4+ T cells. At doses from 0.1 to 3.0 mg/kg, clonal expansion was seen in both CD4+ and CD8+ blood T cells between baseline and week 6. In the 0.1-3.0 mg/kg groups, partial responders were among the patients with the lowest normalized peripheral clonal expansion, particularly in CD8+ T cells.

The trial excluded patients who had a history of autoimmune disease or were on systemic immunosuppression. Peripheral blood for TCR sequencing was collected from all dose cohorts at baseline, on cycle 4 day 1, and on cycle 7 day 1. Samples came from an open-label, multicenter, first-in-human phase I dose-escalation trial of ivuxolimab. Adults with locally advanced or metastatic head and neck squamous cell, hepatocellular, melanoma or renal cell carcinoma were enrolled in the trial. Before TCR sequencing, CD4+ and CD8+ T cells were separately sorted from peripheral blood. The CDR3 runs 16 amino acids, cysteine and phenylalanine included. The retained sequence is limited to the CDR3, 48 bases, with the frame set at the first base. Germline trimming: 4 bases from V, 6 bases from J; junction bases outside gene matches: 9. CDR1 and CDR2, per the germline V gene, are SGHVS and FNYEAQ.

This sequence originates from an adult with an advanced solid tumor such as melanoma, head and neck, liver or kidney cancer. The input for sequencing was CD4+ or CD8+ T cells sorted from blood, taken in a trial of the OX40 agonist ivuxolimab. This chain is built from TRBV7-6 and TRBJ2-1; TRBD2 lines up with 10 middle nucleotides. The CDR3 region reads CASSSVTGTSVNEQFF. The DNA sequence is as follows: TGTGCCAGCAGCTCAGTCACCGGGACTAGCGTCAATGAGCAGTTCTTC.